This TCR beta chain is drawn from a study of blood T cell repertoires in COVID-19. Clones were read by immunoSEQ multiplex PCR, and TCRdb kept only the in-frame ones, dropping some. The table shows approximately 180,000 clones, with more than 75% occurring only once. Germline assignment: CDR1 MGHRA and CDR2 YSYEKL. The ends were cut back, 4 bases at V and 9 bases at J, with 16 bases in the middle. The CDR3 length is 15 residues. Source material: peripheral blood. The rearrangement links TRBV4-1 to TRBJ1-6; unclear D gene. The TCR comes from a person aged 65 to 79 with COVID-19, enrolled during active disease. CDR3 DNA sequence: TGCGCCAGCAGCCGGAGCCCTCTGTCCGGTTCACCCCTCCACTTT. It codes for CASSRSPLSGSPLHF.